The source of this T cell receptor beta chain is a study of human T cells and chemical hapten exposure. Time point meaning: pre-sensitization, week 0. Described treatment: therapeutic diphenylcyclopropenone sensitization with weekly scalp DPC. This clonotype occurred many times. MiXCR, applied by TCRdb to the RACE reads, yields one record per CDR3 protein. The sample carries about 380,000 distinct CDR3 sequences, 4.5% to 6% recorded once. The sample consisted of whole blood, taken in connection with sensitization to the hapten diphenylcyclopropenone (DPC). The sequence was obtained from a woman aged 50 to 60 with alopecia areata. Some clones in this sample may be carry-over from other donors' samples.

CDR3 sequence: CASSEGRGGPNTQYF. The CDR3, as DNA: TGTGCCAGCAGTGAAGGGCGGGGCGGCCCAAATACGCAGTATTTT. The chain employs TRBV2 and TRBJ2-3, with a weak D call TRBD2 (6 bases). This CDR3 has 15 residues. From germline, CDR1 is SNHLY and CDR2 FYNNEI. With 1 base removed from V and 7 bases from J, the gap between germline ends came to 15 bases.